These T cell receptor beta chains were read from a single sample in a study of blood T cell repertoires in COVID-19. Profiled with immunoSEQ multiplex PCR; TCRdb holds only in-frame clones, not every one. In the table there are 250,000 to 300,000 clones, roughly 92% of which are singletons. Sequenced material: peripheral blood. Source of these receptors: a woman between 25 and 40 years old with COVID-19, enrolled during active disease. The CDR3 runs from the conserved cysteine through the conserved F or W. The D gene is left open where the match is weak. Only part of the rows carry a size: once, few, many, or a class if the clone is expanded.

d_call: -
v_call: TRBV2
clone_size: -
j_call: TRBJ2-7
cdr3_nt: TGTGCCAGCAGTGAAGTCAGGGGAGGGGAAATGGAGCAGTACTTC
cdr3_aa: CASSEVRGGEMEQYF

d_call: TRBD1
v_call: TRBV29-1
clone_size: -
j_call: TRBJ2-7
cdr3_nt: TGCAGCGTTGAAGTAGGGACAGGGTTGGACGAGCAGTACTTC
cdr3_aa: CSVEVGTGLDEQYF

d_call: TRBD1
v_call: TRBV11-2
clone_size: -
j_call: TRBJ1-5
cdr3_nt: TGTGCCAGCAGTTTTGACAGGGGATCGAATCAGCCCCAGCATTTT
cdr3_aa: CASSFDRGSNQPQHF

d_call: TRBD1
v_call: TRBV11-3
clone_size: -
j_call: TRBJ2-7
cdr3_nt: TGTGCCAGCAGCTTAAATGGCGTACAGGGGGCATCCGAGCAGTACTTC
cdr3_aa: CASSLNGVQGASEQYF

d_call: -
v_call: TRBV12-1
clone_size: -
j_call: TRBJ1-5
cdr3_nt: TGTGCCAGCAGCTGGGAACAGGAGAATCAGCCCCAGCATTTT
cdr3_aa: CASSWEQENQPQHF

d_call: TRBD2
v_call: TRBV27
clone_size: -
j_call: TRBJ2-1
cdr3_nt: TGTGCCAGCATCCCGGGACTAGCGGGCTTCATAATCCAAGAGCAGTTCTTC
cdr3_aa: CASIPGLAGFIIQEQFF

d_call: -
v_call: TRBV29-1
clone_size: -
j_call: TRBJ1-2
cdr3_nt: TGCAGCGTTGAAAGACAGGCGCTTCCGGGAAATGGCTACACCTTC
cdr3_aa: CSVERQALPGNGYTF

d_call: -
v_call: TRBV27
clone_size: -
j_call: TRBJ1-2
cdr3_nt: TGTGCCAGCAGTTTACAGGGTCCTAACTATGGCTACACCTTC
cdr3_aa: CASSLQGPNYGYTF

d_call: -
v_call: TRBV5-8
clone_size: -
j_call: TRBJ2-1
cdr3_nt: TGTGCCAGCAGCCCTTGGACAGTAGAGAATGAGCAGTTCTTC
cdr3_aa: CASSPWTVENEQFF

d_call: -
v_call: TRBV6-2/TRBV6-3
clone_size: -
j_call: TRBJ1-5
cdr3_nt: TGTGCCAGCAGTTACGGCAGGTCCTTCAATCAGCCCCAGCATTTT
cdr3_aa: CASSYGRSFNQPQHF

d_call: TRBD1
v_call: TRBV7-9
clone_size: -
j_call: TRBJ1-4
cdr3_nt: TGTGCCAGCAGGACGGACAGGGGTGATGAAAAACTGTTTTTT
cdr3_aa: CASRTDRGDEKLFF

d_call: -
v_call: TRBV18
clone_size: -
j_call: TRBJ2-2
cdr3_nt: TGTGCCAGCTCACCACTGGACTATTGGAACACCGGGGAGCTGTTTTTT
cdr3_aa: CASSPLDYWNTGELFF

d_call: -
v_call: TRBV4-1
clone_size: -
j_call: TRBJ1-1
cdr3_nt: TGCGCCAGCAGCTTTCTTCAGTTGAACACTGAAGCTTTCTTT
cdr3_aa: CASSFLQLNTEAFF

d_call: -
v_call: TRBV27
clone_size: -
j_call: TRBJ1-2
cdr3_nt: TGTGCCAGCAGCTCCCTTTTTCCTGTGAGGGATGACTATGGCTACACCTTC
cdr3_aa: CASSSLFPVRDDYGYTF

d_call: TRBD1
v_call: TRBV27
clone_size: -
j_call: TRBJ1-2
cdr3_nt: TGTGCCAGCAGTTTATCGAGAACCGGGACAGGGGGCTATGGCTACACCTTC
cdr3_aa: CASSLSRTGTGGYGYTF

d_call: -
v_call: TRBV28
clone_size: -
j_call: TRBJ2-5
cdr3_nt: TGTGCCAGCATGGGGGCAGGACAGCAAGAGACCCAGTACTTC
cdr3_aa: CASMGAGQQETQYF

d_call: TRBD1
v_call: TRBV10-3
clone_size: -
j_call: TRBJ1-2
cdr3_nt: TGTGCCAGCAGGGGGCTTGAGGATGGCTACACCTTC
cdr3_aa: CASRGLEDGYTF

d_call: TRBD1
v_call: TRBV7-2
clone_size: -
j_call: TRBJ2-7
cdr3_nt: TGTGCCAGCAGCTCTCTTCGGGACAGAACCTACGAGCAGTACTTC
cdr3_aa: CASSSLRDRTYEQYF

d_call: -
v_call: TRBV2
clone_size: -
j_call: TRBJ1-1
cdr3_nt: TGTGCCCGGGGGGCAGGGGATACTGAAGCTTTCTTT
cdr3_aa: CARGAGDTEAFF

d_call: TRBD1
v_call: TRBV2
clone_size: -
j_call: TRBJ1-2
cdr3_nt: TGTGCCAGCAGCTCTGGGACAGATTATGGCTACACCTTC
cdr3_aa: CASSSGTDYGYTF

d_call: -
v_call: TRBV4-2
clone_size: -
j_call: TRBJ2-1
cdr3_nt: TGTGCCAGCAGCCAAGAGTACAGCTCCTACAATGAGCAGTTCTTC
cdr3_aa: CASSQEYSSYNEQFF

d_call: -
v_call: TRBV19
clone_size: -
j_call: TRBJ1-1
cdr3_nt: TGTGCCAGTAGTATGCGGGGGAGGGAAGAAGCTTTCTTT
cdr3_aa: CASSMRGREEAFF

d_call: TRBD1
v_call: TRBV19
clone_size: -
j_call: TRBJ2-7
cdr3_nt: TGTGCCGGCAGTGCCGGGACAGGGGGTAACTACGAGCAGTACTTC
cdr3_aa: CAGSAGTGGNYEQYF

d_call: TRBD1
v_call: TRBV20-1
clone_size: -
j_call: TRBJ1-2
cdr3_nt: TGCAGTGCTTCGACAGGGGAAGGCTACACCTTC
cdr3_aa: CSASTGEGYTF

d_call: TRBD1
v_call: TRBV19
clone_size: -
j_call: TRBJ1-3
cdr3_nt: TGTGCCAGTAGGCCGTATGGGACAGAGACTGGAAACACCATATATTTT
cdr3_aa: CASRPYGTETGNTIYF

d_call: TRBD1
v_call: TRBV19
clone_size: -
j_call: TRBJ1-5
cdr3_nt: TGTGCCACCACCAATCCCGGGACAGGTCCCTCAGGTCAGCCCCAGCATTTT
cdr3_aa: CATTNPGTGPSGQPQHF

d_call: -
v_call: TRBV6-5
clone_size: -
j_call: TRBJ2-3
cdr3_nt: TGTGCCAGCAGTTTCAGGAGCACAGATACGCAGTATTTT
cdr3_aa: CASSFRSTDTQYF

d_call: -
v_call: TRBV5-6
clone_size: few
j_call: TRBJ2-1
cdr3_nt: TGTGCCAGCAGCTTGTTCTACTACAATGAGCAGTTCTTC
cdr3_aa: CASSLFYYNEQFF

d_call: -
v_call: TRBV20-1
clone_size: -
j_call: TRBJ1-1
cdr3_nt: TGCAGTGCTAGTTACTTTAGCGCGGAAGCTTTCTTT
cdr3_aa: CSASYFSAEAFF

d_call: -
v_call: TRBV6-6
clone_size: -
j_call: TRBJ2-7
cdr3_nt: TGTGCCAGCAGTTACCGAGGACAGATATCCTACGAGCAGTACTTC
cdr3_aa: CASSYRGQISYEQYF

d_call: TRBD1
v_call: TRBV6-4
clone_size: once
j_call: TRBJ2-3
cdr3_nt: TGTGCCAGCAGTCCCGGGACAGGGGGACATACGCAGTATTTT
cdr3_aa: CASSPGTGGHTQYF

d_call: TRBD1
v_call: TRBV5-6
clone_size: few
j_call: TRBJ1-1
cdr3_nt: TGTGCCAGCAGCTTTGGGACAGGGTCCGTAAACACTGAAGCTTTCTTT
cdr3_aa: CASSFGTGSVNTEAFF

d_call: TRBD1
v_call: TRBV18
clone_size: -
j_call: TRBJ1-2
cdr3_nt: TGTGCCAGCTCAGCAGGACAGGGGGCCTACTATGGCTACACCTTC
cdr3_aa: CASSAGQGAYYGYTF

d_call: TRBD2
v_call: TRBV27
clone_size: -
j_call: TRBJ2-1
cdr3_nt: TGTGCCAGCAGTCGCCCGGGACTAGCGGACTACAATGAGCAGTTCTTC
cdr3_aa: CASSRPGLADYNEQFF

d_call: TRBD2
v_call: TRBV5-6
clone_size: -
j_call: TRBJ2-1
cdr3_nt: TGTGCCAGCAGCCTGGGACTAGCGGGGGGTACCTACAATGAGCAGTTCTTC
cdr3_aa: CASSLGLAGGTYNEQFF